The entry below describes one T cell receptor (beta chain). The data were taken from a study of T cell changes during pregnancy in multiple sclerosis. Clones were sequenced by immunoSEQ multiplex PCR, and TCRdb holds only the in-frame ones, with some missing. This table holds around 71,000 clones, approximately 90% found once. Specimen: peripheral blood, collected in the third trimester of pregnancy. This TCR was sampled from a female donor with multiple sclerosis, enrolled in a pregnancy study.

CDR3 DNA: TGTGCCTGGAGTCTGGGGGAGGGCCTCTACGAGCAGTACTTC. It yields the protein CAWSLGEGLYEQYF. J is TRBJ2-7 and V is TRBV30; 7 positions agree with TRBD2. CDR1 and CDR2 (germline): GTSNPN, SVGIG (reference sequence). V gave up 2 bases and J gave up 3 bases; unmatched junction bases: 7. CDR3 length equals 14 residues. The full variable domain, completed using reference TRBV30 and TRBJ2-7, is SQTIHQWPATLVQPVGSPLSLECTVEGTSNPNLYWYRQAAGRGLQLLFYSVGIGQISSEVPQNLSASRPQDRQFILSSKKLLLSDSGFYLCAWSLGEGLYEQYFGPGTRLTVT.